Sequencing of this T cell receptor beta chain was carried out in a study of blood T cells in healthy people across ages. Germline V gives CDR1 SGHAT, CDR2 FQNNGV. The CDR3 contains 17 residues. Trimming left V 5 bases short and J 5 bases short, with 24 bases between. Using a J-beta primer mix together with a sample-barcoded 5' primer, a second PCR was run for roughly 6 to 12 cycles. TCRdb re-derived calls from the 5' RACE reads in MiXCR, one entry per CDR3 protein. This sample yields roughly 1.4 million distinct CDR3 sequences, of which around 59% are seen a single time; 5% to 7% belongs to the top ten.

The sample comprised blood. The origin of this receptor is a man aged 18 to 30 in good health. The rearrangement links TRBV11-2 to TRBJ2-5; D unresolved. In DNA form, the CDR3 reads TGTGCCAGCAGCGAGGCAGCCGCGGCGTTTTATTTGGAGACCCAGTACTTC. Its translation: CASSEAAAAFYLETQYF.